This T cell receptor (beta chain) emerged from a study of T cell responses to AZD1222 COVID-19 vaccine. Clones were read by immunoSEQ multiplex PCR, and TCRdb kept only the in-frame ones, dropping some. The data show about 72,000 clones, about nine tenths seen once. V lost 3 bases to trimming and J lost 1 base; unmatched junction nucleotides: 13. Germline CDR1 and CDR2: GTSNPN and SVGIG (reference sequence). The CDR3 sequence is 18 residues long. V gene TRBV30 combines with J gene TRBJ2-1; 9 bases are a match to TRBD1. The source is an adult in good health. This specimen was peripheral blood, taken on day 0 of AZD1222 vaccination. CDR3 DNA sequence: TGTGCCTGGAGCGGACAGGGGAGGGGATCGGGGTCCTACAATGAGCAGTTCTTC. This codes for CAWSGQGRGSGSYNEQFF.